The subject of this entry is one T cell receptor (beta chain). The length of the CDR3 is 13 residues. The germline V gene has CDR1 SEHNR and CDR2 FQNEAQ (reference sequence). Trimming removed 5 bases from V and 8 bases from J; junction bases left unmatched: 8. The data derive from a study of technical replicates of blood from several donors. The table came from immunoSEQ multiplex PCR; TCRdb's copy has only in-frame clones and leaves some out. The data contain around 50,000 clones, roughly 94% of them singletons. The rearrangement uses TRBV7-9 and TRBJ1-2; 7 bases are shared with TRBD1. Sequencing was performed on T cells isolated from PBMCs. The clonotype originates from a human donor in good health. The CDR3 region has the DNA TGTGCCAGCAGCGCCGGGACAGAACGGGGCTACACCTTC. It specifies CASSAGTERGYTF.